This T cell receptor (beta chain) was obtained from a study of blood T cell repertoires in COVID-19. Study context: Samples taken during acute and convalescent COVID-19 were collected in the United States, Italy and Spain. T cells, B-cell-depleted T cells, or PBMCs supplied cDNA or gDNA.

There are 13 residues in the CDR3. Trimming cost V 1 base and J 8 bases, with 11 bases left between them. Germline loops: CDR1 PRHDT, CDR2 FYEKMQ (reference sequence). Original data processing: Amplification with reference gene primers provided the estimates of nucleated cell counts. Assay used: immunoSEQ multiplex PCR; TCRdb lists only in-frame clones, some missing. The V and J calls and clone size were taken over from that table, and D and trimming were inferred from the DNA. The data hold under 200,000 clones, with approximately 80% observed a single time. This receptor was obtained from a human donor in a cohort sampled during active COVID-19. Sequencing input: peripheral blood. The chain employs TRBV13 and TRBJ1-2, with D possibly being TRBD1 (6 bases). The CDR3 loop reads CASSLEAGEGYTF. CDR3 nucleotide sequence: TGTGCCAGCAGCTTAGAGGCAGGGGAGGGCTACACCTTC.